This T cell receptor beta chain emerged from a study of blood T cell repertoires in COVID-19 (dated by TCRdb to about 2020). Broadly, across the study: The collaborator samples originated in the United States, Italy and Spain and spanned the acute and convalescent phases of COVID-19. Sample metadata almost always included a de-identified subject ID, COVID-19 status, age in years and sex. The dataset comprised deeply sampled blood TCRbeta repertoires from subjects exposed to, actively infected with, or recovered from COVID-19. The repertoires were made available in a free public database intended to serve as a resource for research on the immune response to SARS-CoV-2. The samples were drawn from two sources: the first 160 participants of the ongoing ImmuneRACE study, and about 1,300 subjects contributed by 6 global collaborators. The material from the prospective study consisted of cDNA or gDNA derived from T cells, B-cell-depleted T cells, or PBMCs. Where HLA class I and class II types were available, the types were taken from metadata supplied by the sample provider, not from assay-based typing. Broad study findings and their caveats: The quantity of clinical and demographic metadata differed by source and by participant and was supplied without curation.

With regard to this clone: The clone's antigen remains unknown. Base qualities are not provided; no much larger clone lies one nucleotide away.

TCRbeta CDR3 regions were amplified from genomic DNA by means of the immunoSEQ Assay, a bias-controlled multiplex PCR. Concerning the study's data processing: Within the assay, amplification of reference gene primers was used to estimate how many nucleated cells each sample contained. To quantify the absolute abundance of each unique TCRbeta CDR3 rearrangement, sequence reads were collapsed and filtered. For each sample, productive Simpson clonality was calculated as the square root of Simpson's diversity index across productive rearrangements. The table comes from immuneACCESS by way of TCRdb, which keeps in-frame sequences with V and J called. Part of the clones is missing from these tables; in studies checked, under half for an unresolved V gene and the rest for unknown reasons. For V, J and clone size, that table is used; D and trimming come from the DNA. The table for this sample lists roughly 72,000 clones; more than 70% of them were counted only once. Roughly a fifth of the sample is in the top ten clones.

The CDR3 covers 15 residues, taking in both the cysteine and the phenylalanine. The sequence is cut down to CDR3 DNA, 45 bases in frame from base 1. The junction carries 11 bases between V and J, which are trimmed by 0 bases and 3 bases respectively. CDR1 and CDR2, per the germline V gene (reference sequence), are MNHEY and SMNVEV. Whole blood was collected in K2EDTA tubes by collaborating institutions according to the institutions' own protocols. Collaborator samples were shipped for TCRbeta analysis as frozen whole blood, isolated PBMCs, or DNA extracted from either sample type. This receptor was obtained from a human donor in a cohort sampled during active COVID-19. The chain employs TRBV27 and TRBJ2-5; TRBD2 could be the D gene, as 5 bases match. The sequenced material came from peripheral blood. The nucleotide sequence is TGTGCCAGCAGTTTATCGAGGGCCCTCAAAGAGACCCAGTACTTC. This translates into CASSLSRALKETQYF.